Presented here are 5 T cell receptor beta chains from one specimen sequenced in a study of blood T cell repertoires in COVID-19. The assay was immunoSEQ multiplex PCR, and TCRdb's table has in-frame clones only and misses some. The sample lists approximately 230,000 clones; roughly 88% were seen once. The sequencing input was peripheral blood. All receptors derive from an older man with acute or convalescent COVID-19.

This clone appeared a single time. This chain uses TRBV2 with TRBJ1-1, with D possibly being TRBD1 (5 bases). Germline CDR1 reads SNHLY; CDR2 reads FYNNEI. The CDR3 runs to 15 residues. V was clipped by 7 bases and J by 0 bases, with 15 bases between them. CDR3 sequence: CASTTQDIVNTEAFF. As DNA, the CDR3 is TGTGCCAGCACCACCCAGGACATAGTGAACACTGAAGCTTTCTTT.

Concerning this clone itself: This sample also contains other DNA sequences that code for the same CDR3. V is TRBV6-6 and J is TRBJ1-2; D is possibly TRBD1 (6 bases). Germline loops: CDR1 MNHNY, CDR2 SVGAGI (reference sequence). CDR3 length: 12 amino acids. V was cut by 8 bases and J by 4 bases, with 11 bases left in between. The CDR3 here is CASGGPFYGYTF. In DNA form, the CDR3 reads TGTGCCAGCGGGGGCCCTTTCTATGGCTACACCTTC.

The gene calls are TRBV28 and TRBJ2-2; D gene uncertain. CDR1 MDHEN and CDR2 SYDVKM come from the germline V gene. The CDR3 extends over 11 amino acids. V dropped 7 bases and J dropped 7 bases, with 7 bases sitting between them. The CDR3 protein is CASISDGELFF. The CDR3 region has the DNA TGTGCCAGCATTTCAGACGGGGAGCTGTTTTTT.

The rearrangement joins TRBV28 to TRBJ1-2; 8 bases map to TRBD1. The germline V gene encodes CDR1 MDHEN and CDR2 SYDVKM. The CDR3 is 15 residues long. Germline trimming cut 3 bases from V and 6 bases from J; bases unmatched to any gene: 9. CDR3 residues: CASSFLDRDLHGYTF. In nucleotides, the CDR3 is TGTGCCAGCAGTTTTTTGGACAGGGATTTGCATGGCTACACCTTC.

The chain employs TRBV5-1 and TRBJ1-1; the D is unclear. The CDR3 has 13 residues. Germline CDR1 and CDR2: SGHRS and YFSETQ. V was pared by 3 bases and J by 4 bases, with 10 bases between. Here the CDR3 DNA reads TGCGCCAGCAGCTCTTTGCGGGCCACTGAAGCTTTCTTT. This codes for CASSSLRATEAFF.